This TCR beta chain emerged from a study of T cells in Graves' hyperthyroidism and ophthalmopathy (dated by TCRdb to between 2017 and 2020). The study in broad terms: TCR V-J signatures able to tell the groups apart were searched for in a discovery cohort of some 97 patients, of whom 43 had Graves' ophthalmopathy and around 56 had stable Graves' hyperthyroidism. The paper describes TCR Vbeta CDR3 sequencing of some 130 peripheral blood samples, made up of some 42 ophthalmopathy patients, 70 to 75 hyperthyroidism patients and 17 progressor patients. The study also compared thyroid tissue and blood T-cell repertoires from more than 5 Graves' hyperthyroidism patients. The 75 to 100 discovery patients were randomly split 7:3 into training and test sets. Once sampling was done, hyperthyroidism patients were given methimazole at a starting dose of 30 mg daily, whereas ophthalmopathy patients were given high-dose intravenous methylprednisolone. Prospective prediction of ophthalmopathy was tested in an independent validation cohort consisting of 18 hyperthyroidism patients and around 16 patients who later progressed to ophthalmopathy. Broader findings and caveats from the paper: A 13 V-J signature model separated ophthalmopathy from stable hyperthyroidism, with approximately 86% sensitivity and roughly 82% specificity in cross-validation and 80%/75% in testing. Blood samples also contained most of the expanded thyroid clonotypes (frequency above 0.001), which suggests that blood repertoires may reflect thyroid immune responses. In validation, progression to ophthalmopathy was predicted by the model with 55% to 71% sensitivity and under 85% specificity, a median of around 6.5 months before onset. Sample size was not statistically predetermined, and blinding of investigators to group allocation was not performed.

The TCR beta CDR3 regions were amplified from RNA transcripts. A first-round RT-PCR of the TCR CDR3 used the HTBI primer set with the Qiagen OneStep RT-PCR kit. Libraries were constructed in a second round of multiplex PCR, after which size selection and purification were performed. Paired-end sequencing of the libraries was performed with 100 bp reads on an Illumina HiSeq2000. Turning to the authors' computational methods: SOAPnuke was used to process the raw data, removing reads that contained adapters or uncalled bases, had a mean Phred below 15, or lacked an exact match to the constant primer or identifier. COPE v1.2.5 was used to merge high-quality paired reads, and clonotypes were defined as unique nucleotide sequences. MiTCR v1.1 was used to align clonotypes to the IMGT TRBV, TRBD and TRBJ reference segments. The analysis included only V-J combinations with a frequency above 0.0001, which together covered roughly 99% of the repertoires. A TCS score was defined as the ratio between F50 (clonal expansion) and ExV (chaos), using BLOSUM62-based TCRdist between CDR3 peptides within each V-J. Welch's t-statistics and random forest reduced around 520 V-J features to 13, which were used in a naive Bayes classifier (R e1071). TCRdb cleaned the public reads at Q25 with fastp, built clones with MiXCR and kept in-frame beta chains. Merged by CDR3 protein, the rows form single entries marked with the most common genes and DNA. Clone size and V and J calls follow TCRdb, not the original study. The sample table shows under 700,000 distinct CDR3 sequences, and around 42% are seen once. In total, the top ten clones hold 8.2% of the sample.

Comments on this clonotype: Its antigen is currently not known. Base qualities were left out, and no much larger clone turns up one base away.

A patient counted as having stable Graves' hyperthyroidism if no progression to ophthalmopathy occurred over 18 months of follow-up. Hyperthyroidism patients were newly diagnosed, with disease duration under 2 months, and aged 18 to 65 years. Any patient with an uncontrolled infection, another autoimmune disease, pregnancy or lactation was excluded. Diagnoses were based on clinical symptoms, serum thyroxine and TRAb, thyroid ultrasound and orbital computed tomography. Total RNA was extracted with Trizol reagent, and quality was checked on an Agilent 2100 Bioanalyzer. Via the germline V gene, CDR1 is SQVTM and CDR2 ANQGSEA. Relative to germline, V is missing 7 bases and J is missing 7 bases, with 12 bases of the junction outside any gene match. The CDR3 contains 13 residues, cysteine and phenylalanine counted. The retained sequence is limited to the CDR3, 39 bases, with the frame set at the first base.

The sequence was collected from a woman aged 18-29 years with Graves' hyperthyroidism. Donor details come from another sample of the same person, matched by shared clones. This receptor chain uses TRBV29-1 and TRBJ2-7; 8 bases in between match TRBD2. Source material: peripheral blood or thyroid tissue (not recorded which). The CDR3 loop reads CSATSENLGEQYF. The DNA reads as follows: TGCAGCGCGACTAGCGAGAATCTAGGGGAGCAGTACTTC.